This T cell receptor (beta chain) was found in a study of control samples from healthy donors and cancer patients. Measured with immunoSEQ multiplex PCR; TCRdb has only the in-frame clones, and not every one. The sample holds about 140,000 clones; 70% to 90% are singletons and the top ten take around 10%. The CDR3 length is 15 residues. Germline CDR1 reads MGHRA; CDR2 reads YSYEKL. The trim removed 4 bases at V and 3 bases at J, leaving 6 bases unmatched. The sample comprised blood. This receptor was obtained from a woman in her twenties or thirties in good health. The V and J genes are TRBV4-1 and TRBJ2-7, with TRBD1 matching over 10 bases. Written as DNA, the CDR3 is TGCGCCAGCAGCCCCCCGGGGACAGGGGTCTACGAGCAGTACTTC. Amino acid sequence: CASSPPGTGVYEQYF.